The sequence of this TCR beta chain was determined in a study of shared clonotypes between healthy human individuals. Data came from immunoSEQ multiplex PCR; TCRdb stores just in-frame clones and leaves some out. The sample includes 450,000 to 600,000 clones, 70% to 85% of them seen just once. The study, taken as a whole, reports: It was only blood that was sampled, and tissue repertoires likely differ.

In regard to this clone: As yet, its antigen is unknown.

This CDR3 has 15 amino acids. Trimming took 0 bases from V and 6 from J, leaving 12 bases between them. Germline lookup yields CDR1 SGHNT and CDR2 YYREEE (reference sequence). The receptor was derived from a middle-aged woman in good health. Some clones in this sample may be carry-over from other donors' samples. This chain connects TRBV5-4 to TRBJ2-2; possibly TRBD1 for D (5 bases). The sequenced material came from PBMCs. The CDR3 here is CASSLVQGNAGELFF. The DNA of the CDR3 is TGTGCCAGCAGCTTGGTCCAGGGTAACGCCGGGGAGCTGTTTTTT.